These 3 T cell receptor beta chains were all obtained from the same sample, sequenced in a study of T cells in Graves' hyperthyroidism and ophthalmopathy. RNA transcripts yielded amplified TCR beta CDR3 regions. HTBI primers were employed in a first-round RT-PCR of the TCR CDR3. Using its own MiXCR run on the multiplex PCR reads, TCRdb lists one record per CDR3 protein. There are 300,000 to 450,000 distinct CDR3 sequences in the sample; around 20% occur only once, and about 38% lies in the top ten. Material: blood. The receptors originated from a young man with Graves' ophthalmopathy.

This clonotype was recorded at least ten times. The chain combines TRBV6-1 with TRBJ2-7, with a weak D call TRBD1 (6 bases). Germline CDR1 MNHNS, CDR2 SASEGT. CDR3 length equals 14 residues. Between the trimmed V and J ends, which lost 7 bases and 0 bases, there was a span of 13 bases. The CDR3 sequence is CASTATGSSYEQYF. In nucleotides, the CDR3 is TGTGCCAGCACCGCGACAGGTAGCTCCTACGAGCAGTACTTC.

In its sample, this clonotype was seen many times. J is TRBJ2-3 and V is TRBV5-1, with no clear D. Per germline, CDR1 SGHRS and CDR2 YFSETQ. The CDR3 sequence is 12 residues long. The V and J ends lost 5 bases and 6 bases respectively, with 10 bases between them. The CDR3 region has the DNA TGCGCCAGCAGGGGTGAGAGGGATACGCAGTATTTT. It codes for CASRGERDTQYF.

This clonotype came up many times. The rearrangement joins TRBV9 to TRBJ1-2; D perhaps matches TRBD1 (6 bases). The CDR3 length is 13 residues. V was trimmed by 0 bases and J by 4 bases, leaving 7 bases between them. Germline-derived CDR1 and CDR2 are SGDLS and YYNGEE. The CDR3 spells CASSVGTAYGYTF. CDR3 in DNA: TGTGCCAGCAGCGTAGGGACAGCCTATGGCTACACCTTC.